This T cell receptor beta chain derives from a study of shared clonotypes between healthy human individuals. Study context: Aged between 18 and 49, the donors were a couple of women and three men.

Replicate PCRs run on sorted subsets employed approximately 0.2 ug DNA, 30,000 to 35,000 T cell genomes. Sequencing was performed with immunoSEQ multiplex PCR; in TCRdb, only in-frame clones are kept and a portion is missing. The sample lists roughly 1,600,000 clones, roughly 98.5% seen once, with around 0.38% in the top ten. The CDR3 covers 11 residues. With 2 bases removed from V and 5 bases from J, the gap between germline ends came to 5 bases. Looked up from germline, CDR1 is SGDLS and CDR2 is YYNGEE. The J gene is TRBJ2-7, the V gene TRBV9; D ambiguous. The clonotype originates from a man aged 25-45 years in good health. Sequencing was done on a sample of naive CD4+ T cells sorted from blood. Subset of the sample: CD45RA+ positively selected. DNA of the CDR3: TGTGCCAGCAGCGTCCAGAACGAGCAGTACTTC. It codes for CASSVQNEQYF.